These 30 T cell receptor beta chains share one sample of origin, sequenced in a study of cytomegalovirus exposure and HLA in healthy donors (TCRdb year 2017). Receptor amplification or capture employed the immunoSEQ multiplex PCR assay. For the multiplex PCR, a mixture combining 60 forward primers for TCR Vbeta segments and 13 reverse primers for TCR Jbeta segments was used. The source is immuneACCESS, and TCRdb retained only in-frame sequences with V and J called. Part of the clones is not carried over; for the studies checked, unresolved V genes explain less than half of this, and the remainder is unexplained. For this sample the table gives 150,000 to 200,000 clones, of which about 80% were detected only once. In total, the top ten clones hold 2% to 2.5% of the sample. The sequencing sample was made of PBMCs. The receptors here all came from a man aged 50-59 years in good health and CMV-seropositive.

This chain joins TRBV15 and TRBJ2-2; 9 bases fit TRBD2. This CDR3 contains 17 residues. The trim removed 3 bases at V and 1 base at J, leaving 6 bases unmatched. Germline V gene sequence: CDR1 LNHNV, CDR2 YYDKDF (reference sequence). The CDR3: CATSSTIAGENTGELFF. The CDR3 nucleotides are TGTGCCACCAGCAGCACTATAGCGGGGGAGAACACCGGGGAGCTGTTTTTT.

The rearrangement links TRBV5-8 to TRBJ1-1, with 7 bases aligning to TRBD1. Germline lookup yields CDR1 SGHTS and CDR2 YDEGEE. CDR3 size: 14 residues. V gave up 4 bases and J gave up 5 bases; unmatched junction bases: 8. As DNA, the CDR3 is TGTGCCAGCAGCCACCGGGGGACAGAAACTGAAGCTTTCTTT. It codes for CASSHRGTETEAFF.

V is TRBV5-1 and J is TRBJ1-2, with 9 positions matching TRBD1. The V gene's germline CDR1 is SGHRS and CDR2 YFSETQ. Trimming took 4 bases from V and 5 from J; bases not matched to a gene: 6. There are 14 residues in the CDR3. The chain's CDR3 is CASSSGQGKYGYTF. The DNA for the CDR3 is TGCGCCAGCAGCAGCGGACAGGGGAAGTATGGCTACACCTTC.

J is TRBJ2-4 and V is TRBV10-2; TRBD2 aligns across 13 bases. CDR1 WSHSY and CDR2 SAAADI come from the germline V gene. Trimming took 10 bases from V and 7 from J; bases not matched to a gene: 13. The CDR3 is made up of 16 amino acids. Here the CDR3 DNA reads TGCGCCACCGTAACTAGCGGGGGGGGTACCCTCAACATTCAGTACTTC. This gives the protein CATVTSGGGTLNIQYF.

CDR3 in DNA: TGTGCCAGCAGCCCGACAGGGTGGGCCACTGAAGCTTTCTTT. Translation: CASSPTGWATEAFF. The rearrangement joins TRBV7-9 to TRBJ1-1; 7 bases are shared with TRBD1. CDR3 length: 14 amino acids. J lost 4 bases, V lost 5 bases, and 7 bases had no gene match. Germline assignment: CDR1 SEHNR and CDR2 FQNEAQ (reference sequence).

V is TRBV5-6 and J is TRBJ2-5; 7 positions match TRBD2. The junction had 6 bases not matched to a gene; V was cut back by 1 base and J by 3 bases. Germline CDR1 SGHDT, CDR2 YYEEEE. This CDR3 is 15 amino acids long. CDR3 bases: TGTGCCAGCAGCTTGAGCGGCGCGGGGGAAGAGACCCAGTACTTC. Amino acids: CASSLSGAGEETQYF.

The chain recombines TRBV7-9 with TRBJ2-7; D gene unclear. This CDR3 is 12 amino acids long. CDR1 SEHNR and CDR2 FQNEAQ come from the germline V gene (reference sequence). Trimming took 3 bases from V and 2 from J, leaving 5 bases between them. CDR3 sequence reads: CASSFSPYEQYF. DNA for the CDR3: TGTGCCAGCAGCTTCTCTCCCTACGAGCAGTACTTC.

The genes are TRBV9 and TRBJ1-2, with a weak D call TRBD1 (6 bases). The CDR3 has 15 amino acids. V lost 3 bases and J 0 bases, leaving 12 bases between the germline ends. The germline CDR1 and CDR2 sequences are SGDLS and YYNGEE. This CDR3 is CASSETGRANYGYTF. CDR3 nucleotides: TGTGCCAGCAGCGAAACAGGGAGAGCTAACTATGGCTACACCTTC.

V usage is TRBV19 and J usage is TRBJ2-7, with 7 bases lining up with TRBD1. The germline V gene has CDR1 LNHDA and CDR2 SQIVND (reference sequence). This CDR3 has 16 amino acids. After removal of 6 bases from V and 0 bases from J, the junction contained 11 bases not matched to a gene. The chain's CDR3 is CASSPGTARSSYEQYF. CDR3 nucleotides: TGTGCCAGTAGCCCCGGGACAGCCAGGAGCTCCTACGAGCAGTACTTC.

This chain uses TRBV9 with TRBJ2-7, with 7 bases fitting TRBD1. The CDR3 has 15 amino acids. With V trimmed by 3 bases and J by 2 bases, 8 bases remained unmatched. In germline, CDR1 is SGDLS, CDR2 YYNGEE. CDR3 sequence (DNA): TGTGCCAGCAGCGCCTTCGACAGGGCCACCTACGAGCAGTACTTC. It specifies CASSAFDRATYEQYF. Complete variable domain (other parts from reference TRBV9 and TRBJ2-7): DSGVTQTPKHLITATGQRVTLRCSPRSGDLSVYWYQQSLDQGLQFLIQYYNGEERAKGNILERFSAQQFPDLHSELNLSSLELGDSALYFCASSAFDRATYEQYFGPGTRLTVT.

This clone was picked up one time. The DNA for the CDR3 is TGTGCCAGCAGCCCCCAGGAGGTAGCCAATGGGGTCTACGAGCAGTACTTC. It codes for CASSPQEVANGVYEQYF. This chain links TRBV9 with TRBJ2-7; a possible D gene is TRBD2 (5 bases). Trimming removed 4 bases at V and 3 bases at J, with 23 bases between. The CDR3 consists of 17 residues. The germline V gene encodes CDR1 SGDLS and CDR2 YYNGEE.

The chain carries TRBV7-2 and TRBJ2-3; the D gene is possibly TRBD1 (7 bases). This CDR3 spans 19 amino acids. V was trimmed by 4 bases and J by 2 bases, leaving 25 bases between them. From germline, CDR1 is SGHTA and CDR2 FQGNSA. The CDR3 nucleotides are TGTGCCAGCAGCTCAAGGGGCCAGGGGGGCTACGCAACCACAGATACGCAGTATTTT. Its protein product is CASSSRGQGGYATTDTQYF.

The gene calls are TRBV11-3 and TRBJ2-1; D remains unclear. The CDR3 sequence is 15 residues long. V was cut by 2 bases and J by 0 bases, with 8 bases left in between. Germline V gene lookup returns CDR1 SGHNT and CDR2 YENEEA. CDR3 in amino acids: CASSLISGSYNEQFF. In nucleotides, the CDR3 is TGTGCCAGCAGCTTAATATCGGGCTCCTACAATGAGCAGTTCTTC.

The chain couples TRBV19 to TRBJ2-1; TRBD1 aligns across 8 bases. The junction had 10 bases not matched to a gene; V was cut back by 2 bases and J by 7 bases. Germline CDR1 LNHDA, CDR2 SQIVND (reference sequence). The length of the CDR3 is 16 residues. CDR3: CASSITPGTGRNEQFF. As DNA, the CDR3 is TGTGCCAGTAGTATAACCCCCGGGACAGGACGGAATGAGCAGTTCTTC.

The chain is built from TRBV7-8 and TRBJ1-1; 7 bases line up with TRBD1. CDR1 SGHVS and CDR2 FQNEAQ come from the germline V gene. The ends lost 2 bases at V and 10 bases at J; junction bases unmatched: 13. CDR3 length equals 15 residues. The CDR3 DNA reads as TGTGCCAGCAGCTTAATGGAGTCAAGGACAGGAGGAGCTTTCTTT. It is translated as CASSLMESRTGGAFF.

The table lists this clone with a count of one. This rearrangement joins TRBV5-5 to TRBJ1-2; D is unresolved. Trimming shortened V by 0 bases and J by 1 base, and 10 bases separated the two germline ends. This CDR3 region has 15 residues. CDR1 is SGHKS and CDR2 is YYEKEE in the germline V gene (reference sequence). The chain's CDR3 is CASSLASGFNYGYTF. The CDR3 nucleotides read TGTGCCAGCAGCTTGGCTTCAGGTTTTAACTATGGCTACACCTTC.

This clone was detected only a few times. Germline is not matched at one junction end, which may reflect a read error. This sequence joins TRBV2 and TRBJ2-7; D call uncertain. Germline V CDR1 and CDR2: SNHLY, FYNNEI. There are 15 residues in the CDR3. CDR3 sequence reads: CATSAPYHSLYEQYF. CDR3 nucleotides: TGTGCCACCAGTGCCCCGTACCACAGCCTCTACGAGCAGTACTTC.

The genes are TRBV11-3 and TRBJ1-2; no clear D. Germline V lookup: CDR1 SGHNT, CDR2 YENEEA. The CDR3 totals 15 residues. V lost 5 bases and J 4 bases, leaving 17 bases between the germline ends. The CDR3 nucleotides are TGTGCCAGCAGCCCAAGTCCCGATCAGGCCTATGGCTACACCTTC. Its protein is CASSPSPDQAYGYTF.

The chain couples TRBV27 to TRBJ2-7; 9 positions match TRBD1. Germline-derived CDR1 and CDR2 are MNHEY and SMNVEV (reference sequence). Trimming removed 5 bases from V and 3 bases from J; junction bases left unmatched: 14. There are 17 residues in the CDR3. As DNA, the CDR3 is TGTGCCAGCAGTATCCTTGCCGACAGGGGGATAAACTACGAGCAGTACTTC. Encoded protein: CASSILADRGINYEQYF.

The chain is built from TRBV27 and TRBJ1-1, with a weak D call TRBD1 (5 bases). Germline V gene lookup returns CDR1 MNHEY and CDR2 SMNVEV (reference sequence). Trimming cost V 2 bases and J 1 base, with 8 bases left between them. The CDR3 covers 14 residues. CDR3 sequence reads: CASSLLTENTEAFF. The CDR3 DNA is TGTGCCAGCAGTTTACTGACAGAGAACACTGAAGCTTTCTTT.

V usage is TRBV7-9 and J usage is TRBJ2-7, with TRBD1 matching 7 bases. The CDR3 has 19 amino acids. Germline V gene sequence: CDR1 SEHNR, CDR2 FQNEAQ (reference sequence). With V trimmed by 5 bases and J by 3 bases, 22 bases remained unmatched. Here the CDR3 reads CASSTDFAGGKREGYEQYF. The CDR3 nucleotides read TGTGCCAGCAGCACCGATTTTGCAGGGGGTAAAAGGGAAGGCTACGAGCAGTACTTC.

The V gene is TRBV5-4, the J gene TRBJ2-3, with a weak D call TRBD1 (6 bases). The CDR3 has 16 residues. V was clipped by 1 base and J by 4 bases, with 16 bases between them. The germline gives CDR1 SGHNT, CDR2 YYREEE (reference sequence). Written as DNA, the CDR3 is TGTGCCAGCAGCTTGAGTTCTAGGACAGCGGCAGATACGCAGTATTTT. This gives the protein CASSLSSRTAADTQYF.

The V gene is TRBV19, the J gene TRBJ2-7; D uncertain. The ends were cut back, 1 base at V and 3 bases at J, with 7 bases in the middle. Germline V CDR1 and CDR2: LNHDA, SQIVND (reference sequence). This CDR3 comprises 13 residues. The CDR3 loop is CASSIVPNYEQYF. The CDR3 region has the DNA TGTGCCAGTAGTATAGTCCCCAACTACGAGCAGTACTTC.

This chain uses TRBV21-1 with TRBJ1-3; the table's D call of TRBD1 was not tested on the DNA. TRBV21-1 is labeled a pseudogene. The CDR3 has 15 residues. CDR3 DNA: TGTGCCAGCAGCACAACAGCCCTCTCTGGAAACACCATATATTTT. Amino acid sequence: CASSTTALSGNTIYF.

This CDR3 reads CASSQDGTSTDTQYF. The CDR3 DNA reads TGTGCCAGCAGCCAAGATGGGACTAGCACAGATACGCAGTATTTT. The chain has TRBV4-2 and TRBJ2-3, with D possibly matching TRBD2 (6 bases). V lost 0 bases and J lost 0, with 7 bases in between. The CDR3 consists of 15 residues. The germline V gene has CDR1 LGHNA and CDR2 YNFKEQ.

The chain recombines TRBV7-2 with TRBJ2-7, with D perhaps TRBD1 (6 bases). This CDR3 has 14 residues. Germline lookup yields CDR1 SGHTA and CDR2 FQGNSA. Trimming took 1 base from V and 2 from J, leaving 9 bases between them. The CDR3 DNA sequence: TGTGCCAGCAGCTTAGACAGGGTAGCCTACGAGCAGTACTTC. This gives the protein CASSLDRVAYEQYF.

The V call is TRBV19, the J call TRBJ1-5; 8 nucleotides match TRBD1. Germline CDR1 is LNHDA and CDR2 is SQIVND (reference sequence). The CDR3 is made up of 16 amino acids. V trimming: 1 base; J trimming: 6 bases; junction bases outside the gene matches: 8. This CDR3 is CASSIGGAGGGQPQHF. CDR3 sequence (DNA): TGTGCCAGTAGTATAGGGGGTGCAGGGGGCGGTCAGCCCCAGCATTTT.

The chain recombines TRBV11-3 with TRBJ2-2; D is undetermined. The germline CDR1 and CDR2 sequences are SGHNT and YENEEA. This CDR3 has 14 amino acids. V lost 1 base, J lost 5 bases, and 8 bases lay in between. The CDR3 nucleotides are TGTGCCAGCAGCTTAGGGGCTCTAACCGGGGAGCTGTTTTTT. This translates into CASSLGALTGELFF.

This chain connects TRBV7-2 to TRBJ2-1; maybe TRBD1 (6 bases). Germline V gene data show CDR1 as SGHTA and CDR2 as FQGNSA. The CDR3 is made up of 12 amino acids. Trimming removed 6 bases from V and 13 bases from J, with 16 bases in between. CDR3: CASSHKGGPQFF. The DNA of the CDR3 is TGTGCCAGCAGTCACAAAGGGGGTCCCCAGTTCTTC.

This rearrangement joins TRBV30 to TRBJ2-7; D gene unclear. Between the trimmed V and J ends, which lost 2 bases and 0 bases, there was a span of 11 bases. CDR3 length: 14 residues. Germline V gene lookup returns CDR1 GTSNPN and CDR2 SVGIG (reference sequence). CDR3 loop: CAWSMELFSYEQYF. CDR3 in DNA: TGTGCCTGGAGTATGGAGCTTTTCTCCTACGAGCAGTACTTC.